Below are 24 T cell receptor beta chains sequenced from a single sample in a study of monozygotic twins with inflammatory bowel disease. TCRdb re-called the 5' RACE reads; one entry per CDR3 protein, DNA not given. The record lists fewer than 550,000 distinct CDR3 sequences, of which the ten most abundant hold 2% to 2.5%. The specimen sequenced was blood. These receptors all stem from a human donor with ulcerative colitis or Crohn's disease, or a healthy co-twin of an affected twin (not recorded which).

The CDR3 here is CASSQDRPNYGYTF. The chain couples TRBV6-1 to TRBJ1-2; checking the TCRdb D call of TRBD1 is not possible without DNA. Germline loops: CDR1 MNHNS, CDR2 SASEGT. This CDR3 has 14 residues.

This chain uses TRBV30 with TRBJ1-2; with no DNA, the TCRdb D assignment of TRBD1 cannot be verified. Germline values: CDR1 GTSNPN, CDR2 SVGIG (reference sequence). This CDR3 is 12 amino acids long. The CDR3 loop reads CAWSVETDPTTF.

The chain uses TRBV5-1 and TRBJ2-7; the TCRdb call, TRBD2, lacks DNA for checking. This CDR3 region has 14 residues. Germline V gene sequence: CDR1 SGHRS, CDR2 YFSETQ. This CDR3 is CASSLEPSGYEQYF.

The gene calls are TRBV9 and TRBJ2-1; lacking DNA, the TRBD1 call made by TCRdb goes unchecked. CDR1 and CDR2 from the germline V gene are SGDLS and YYNGEE. This CDR3 comprises 16 residues. CDR3 in amino acids: CASSPLSGIGAYEQFF.

J is TRBJ2-2 and V is TRBV5-5; absent DNA, TCRdb's TRBD1 call cannot be checked. Germline V gives CDR1 SGHKS, CDR2 YYEKEE (reference sequence). The CDR3 consists of 15 residues. The CDR3 sequence is CASSFTGVTDGELFF.

The J gene is TRBJ1-1, the V gene TRBV7-3; the TRBD1 assignment by TCRdb is unverifiable without DNA. Per germline, CDR1 SGHTA and CDR2 FQGTGA. CDR3 length: 14 residues. The CDR3 loop reads CASSAGTMNTEAFF.

The chain joins TRBV7-2 to TRBJ1-1. The CDR3 contains 14 residues. The germline gives CDR1 SGHTA, CDR2 FQGNSA. CDR3 residues: CASSLRAENTEAFF.

V usage is TRBV10-3 and J usage is TRBJ2-2; TCRdb's assignment of TRBD1 cannot be checked, as there is no DNA. Germline CDR1 and CDR2: ENHRY and SYGVKD. The CDR3 length is 14 residues. This CDR3 is CAIRGGANTGELFF.

The rearrangement joins TRBV18 to TRBJ1-1; TCRdb lists TRBD1, though no DNA is available to test this call. This CDR3 is 14 amino acids long. Germline V gives CDR1 KGHSH, CDR2 LQKENI. The CDR3 loop is CASSLDRGSREAFF.

The rearrangement joins TRBV28 to TRBJ1-1; the D call from TCRdb, TRBD1, cannot be confirmed without DNA. Germline CDR1 MDHEN, CDR2 SYDVKM. The length of the CDR3 is 14 residues. The CDR3: CASIITGEHTEAFF.

The V call is TRBV12-3 or TRBV12-4, the J call TRBJ2-1; checking the TCRdb D call of TRBD1 is not possible without DNA. CDR3 length: 15 residues. CDR3 amino acids: CASRIGTGVWDEQFF.

The V and J genes are TRBV5-6 and TRBJ1-6; TCRdb proposes TRBD1, but this gene call is untestable without DNA. This CDR3 contains 17 residues. CDR1 is SGHDT, CDR2 YYEEEE, per germline. The CDR3 sequence: CASSSERAGSYNSPLHF.

This CDR3 is CASSLEGGVSEQYF. The chain joins TRBV7-9 to TRBJ2-7; the TRBD2 assignment by TCRdb is unverifiable without DNA. Per the germline V gene, CDR1 is SEHNR and CDR2 is FQNEAQ (reference sequence). The CDR3 consists of 14 residues. The whole variable domain, remainder taken from reference TRBV7-9 and TRBJ2-7, is DTGVSQNPRHKITKRGQNVTFRCDPISEHNRLYWYRQTLGQGPEFLTYFQNEAQLEKSRLLSDRFSAERPKGSFSTLEIQRTEQGDSAMYLCASSLEGGVSEQYFGPGTRLTVT.

This rearrangement joins TRBV15 to TRBJ1-4. The germline gives CDR1 LNHNV, CDR2 YYDKDF (reference sequence). The CDR3 has 12 residues. Here the CDR3 reads CATSRQEEKLFF.

This rearrangement joins TRBV12-3 or TRBV12-4 to TRBJ2-7; TCRdb's assignment of TRBD1 cannot be checked, as there is no DNA. This CDR3 region has 14 residues. The CDR3: CASSAGQNSYEQYF.

The chain uses TRBV7-9 and TRBJ2-7; TCRdb proposes TRBD1, but this gene call is untestable without DNA. There are 15 residues in the CDR3. Per germline, CDR1 SEHNR and CDR2 FQNEAQ (reference sequence). The CDR3: CASTGTQGDPYEQYF.

The chain carries TRBV30 and TRBJ2-2. This CDR3 comprises 14 residues. Germline CDR1 and CDR2: GTSNPN and SVGIG (reference sequence). The CDR3 sequence is CAWSEGRITGELFF.

The rearrangement joins TRBV18 to TRBJ2-1; TCRdb reports TRBD2, a call that lacks DNA to check it against. CDR1 is KGHSH and CDR2 is LQKENI in the germline V gene. The CDR3 contains 15 residues. CDR3 residues: CASSPRIAGEGEQFF.

This rearrangement joins TRBV12-3 or TRBV12-4 to TRBJ1-4. The CDR3 covers 13 residues. This CDR3 reads CASRNQPNEKLFF.

V usage is TRBV20-1 and J usage is TRBJ1-5; no DNA is available, so the TRBD1 call from TCRdb remains unchecked. CDR3 length: 15 residues. Germline V lookup: CDR1 DFQATT, CDR2 SNEGSKA (reference sequence). The CDR3 loop is CSARDPAGGNQPQHF.

V usage is TRBV4-3 and J usage is TRBJ1-2; the TRBD1 assignment by TCRdb is unverifiable without DNA. This CDR3 is built from 15 residues. Germline CDR1 reads LGHNA; CDR2 reads YSLEER. The CDR3 sequence is CASSQEPRGRNGYTF.

The chain links TRBV7-2 to TRBJ1-1. The germline V gene has CDR1 SGHTA and CDR2 FQGNSA. This CDR3 has 12 residues. CDR3 sequence: CAAGSMNTEAFF.

The chain uses TRBV3-1 and TRBJ2-1; the D gene TCRdb calls, TRBD1, cannot be checked with no DNA. The germline V gene encodes CDR1 LGHDT and CDR2 YNNKEL (reference sequence). The CDR3 is 14 amino acids. The CDR3 reads CASSPRGGGDEQFF.

The rearrangement joins TRBV20-1 to TRBJ2-1. Germline assignment: CDR1 DFQATT and CDR2 SNEGSKA (reference sequence). This CDR3 spans 12 amino acids. CDR3 in amino acids: CSARGRYNEQFF.